This is a list of T cell receptor beta chains from one sample in a study of blood T cell repertoires in COVID-19. Here immunoSEQ multiplex PCR was the method, and the copy in TCRdb shows in-frame clones only, minus some. The repertoire includes 280,000 or so clones, 85% of them detected once, and roughly 2.5% sits in the top ten. Sequenced sample: PBMCs or T cells enriched from blood (not recorded which). The receptors come from a woman aged 50 to 65 who had recovered from COVID-19. Both conserved end residues are part of each CDR3. A D gene is named only where the DNA matches it firmly. Size tells how often a clone was seen (once, few, many) or the class of an expanded clone, and some rows leave it out.

j_gene,d_gene,v_gene,abundance,CDR3nt,CDR3aa
TRBJ2-7,TRBD1,TRBV7-2,-,TGTGCCAGCAGCCTGGGACAGGGCGCCTACGAGCAGTACTTC,CASSLGQGAYEQYF
TRBJ2-5,TRBD1,TRBV19,-,TGTGCCAGTAGTATGTTGGGGACAGGCAAACAAGAGACCCAGTACTTC,CASSMLGTGKQETQYF
TRBJ2-2,TRBD1,TRBV5-4,-,TGTGCCAGCAGCGGACAGGGGACGGGCACCGGGGAGCTGTTTTTT,CASSGQGTGTGELFF
TRBJ1-3,-,TRBV3-1/TRBV3-2,-,TGTGCCAGCAGCCAATGGCTCGGAGCTGCTGGAAACACCATATATTTT,CASSQWLGAAGNTIYF
TRBJ1-2,-,TRBV9,once,TGTGCCAGCAGCGTATCAGGAAACTATGGCTACACCTTC,CASSVSGNYGYTF
TRBJ1-2,-,TRBV19,-,TGTGCCAGTAGTAGAACATACAACTATGGCTACACCTTC,CASSRTYNYGYTF
TRBJ2-7,TRBD1,TRBV7-3,-,TGTGCCAGCAGCCGGGACAGACCCTACGAGCAGTACTTC,CASSRDRPYEQYF
TRBJ1-4,-,TRBV4-1,once,TGCGCCAGCAGCCAAGTACTCTGGGGGCGGGAAAAACTGTTTTTT,CASSQVLWGREKLFF
TRBJ2-1,TRBD1,TRBV11-2,-,TGTGCCAGCAGCCTCTGGCGGACAGGGGGTAGGAATGAGCAGTTCTTC,CASSLWRTGGRNEQFF
TRBJ2-1,-,TRBV7-8,-,TGTGCCAGCAGCTTAGCTGCTCGGCGGGATGGATCGTTCAATGAGCAGTTCTTC,CASSLAARRDGSFNEQFF
TRBJ1-5,-,TRBV2,-,TGTGCCAGCGGGGGTACCGGGGGTGGGAATCAGCCCCAGCATTTT,CASGGTGGGNQPQHF
TRBJ1-3,-,TRBV19,-,TGTGCCACCCATTCCAAGGCCGGGATATATTCTGGAAACACCATATATTTT,CATHSKAGIYSGNTIYF
TRBJ1-6,-,TRBV4-2,-,TGTGCCAGCAGCCAAGCATATGGAGATAACTCACCCCTCCACTTT,CASSQAYGDNSPLHF
TRBJ2-1,TRBD2,TRBV7-6,-,TGTGCCAGCAGCATTACTAGCGGGAGGTTCGGTGAGCAGTTCTTC,CASSITSGRFGEQFF
TRBJ1-2,-,TRBV9,-,TGTGCCAGCAGCGAGAAGGGGTTAGCTAACTATGGCTACACCTTC,CASSEKGLANYGYTF
TRBJ2-1,TRBD1,TRBV24-1,-,TGTGCCACCAGTAGTACAGGGGGTCATGAGCAGTTCTTC,CATSSTGGHEQFF
TRBJ1-4,-,TRBV28,-,TGTGCCAGCACCCTGGGGGGATCTAATGAAAAACTGTTTTTT,CASTLGGSNEKLFF
TRBJ2-1,TRBD2,TRBV5-5,-,TGTGCCAGCAGCTTGCTCCCGGGAGGCTACAATGAGCAGTTCTTC,CASSLLPGGYNEQFF
TRBJ1-6,-,TRBV11-2,once,TGTGCCAGCAGCTTGCGCGGCGGGTATAATTCACCCCTCCACTTT,CASSLRGGYNSPLHF
TRBJ1-5,-,TRBV19,-,TGTGCCAGTAGTAAAACGGTCAATCAGCCCCAGCATTTT,CASSKTVNQPQHF
TRBJ2-5,TRBD2,TRBV7-2,-,TGTGCCAGCAGCCTCGGGACTAGCGGGGGCCAAGAGACCCAGTACTTC,CASSLGTSGGQETQYF
TRBJ2-6,-,TRBV3-1/TRBV3-2,once,TGTGCCAGCAGCCAAGAGACTAGTTGGGGGGCCAACGTCCTGACTTTC,CASSQETSWGANVLTF
TRBJ2-2,TRBD2,TRBV11-2,-,TGTGCCAGCAGCTTAGGCGGGGGGGGTAACACCGGGGAGCTGTTTTTT,CASSLGGGGNTGELFF